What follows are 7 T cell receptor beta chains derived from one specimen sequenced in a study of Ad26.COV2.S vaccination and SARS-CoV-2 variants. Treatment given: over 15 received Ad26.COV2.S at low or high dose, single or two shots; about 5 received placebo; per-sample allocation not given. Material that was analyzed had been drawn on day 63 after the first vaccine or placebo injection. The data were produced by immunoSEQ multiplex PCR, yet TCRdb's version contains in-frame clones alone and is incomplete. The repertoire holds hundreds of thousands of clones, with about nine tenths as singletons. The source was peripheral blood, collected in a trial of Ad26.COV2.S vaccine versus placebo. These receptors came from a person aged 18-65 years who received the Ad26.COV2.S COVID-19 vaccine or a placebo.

The CDR3 is CASRDRNNSPLHF. The CDR3, as DNA: TGTGCCAGCCGGGACAGGAATAATTCACCCCTCCACTTT. This chain connects TRBV27 to TRBJ1-6; 8 bases match TRBD1. CDR1 is MNHEY, CDR2 SMNVEV, per germline (reference sequence). The CDR3 runs to 13 residues. V was pared by 8 bases and J by 5 bases, with 2 bases of the junction left unmatched.

This CDR3 is CASSYSGTGGPGYNEQFF. The CDR3 nucleotides are TGTGCCAGCAGTTACTCGGGGACGGGAGGGCCGGGATACAATGAGCAGTTCTTC. V gene TRBV6-2 or TRBV6-3 combines with J gene TRBJ2-1; 8 bases match TRBD2. There are 18 residues in the CDR3. Germline CDR1 and CDR2: MNHEY and SVGEGT. With V trimmed by 0 bases and J by 4 bases, 11 bases remained unmatched.

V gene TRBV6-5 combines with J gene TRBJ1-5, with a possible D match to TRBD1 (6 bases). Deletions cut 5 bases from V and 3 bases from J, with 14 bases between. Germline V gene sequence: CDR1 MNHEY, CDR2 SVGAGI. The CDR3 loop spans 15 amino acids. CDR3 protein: CASSQTGGPNQPQHF. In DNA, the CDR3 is TGTGCCAGCAGTCAGACGGGGGGCCCCAATCAGCCCCAGCATTTT.

The CDR3 here is CASSRGGYTF. The CDR3 DNA follows: TGTGCCAGCAGTCGAGGGGGCTACACCTTC. The V and J genes are TRBV28 and TRBJ1-2, with D hard to call. V dropped 5 bases and J dropped 8 bases, with 6 bases sitting between them. Germline V lookup: CDR1 MDHEN, CDR2 SYDVKM. The CDR3 has 10 amino acids.

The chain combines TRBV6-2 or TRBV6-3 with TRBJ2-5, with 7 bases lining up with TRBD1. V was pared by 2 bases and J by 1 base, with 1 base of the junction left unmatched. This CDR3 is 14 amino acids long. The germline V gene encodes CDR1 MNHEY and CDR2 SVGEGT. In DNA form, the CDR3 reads TGTGCCAGCAGTTACAGGGGGCCCCAAGAGACCCAGTACTTC. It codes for CASSYRGPQETQYF.

The CDR3: CASSLASGVGELFF. The CDR3 nucleotides read TGTGCCAGCAGCTTGGCTAGCGGGGTCGGGGAGCTGTTTTTT. This rearrangement joins TRBV5-8 to TRBJ2-2; 9 positions agree with TRBD2. The CDR3 contains 14 residues. J lost 7 bases, V lost 0 bases, and 1 base had no gene match. Germline CDR1 SGHTS, CDR2 YDEGEE.

CDR3 sequence: CASSRQGSNSPLHF. The CDR3 DNA sequence: TGTGCCAGCAGCCGACAGGGAAGTAATTCACCCCTCCACTTT. This chain links TRBV5-4 with TRBJ1-6; 7 bases align to TRBD1. The CDR3 has 14 amino acids. Germline trimming cut 4 bases from V and 6 bases from J; bases unmatched to any gene: 4. Germline lookup yields CDR1 SGHNT and CDR2 YYREEE (reference sequence). The whole variable domain, filled in from reference TRBV5-4 and TRBJ1-6, reads ETGVTQSPTHLIKTRGQQVTLRCSSQSGHNTVSWYQQALGQGPQFIFQYYREEENGRGNFPPRFSGLQFPNYSSELNVNALELDDSALYLCASSRQGSNSPLHFGNGTRLTVT.